What follows are 24 T cell receptor beta chains derived from one specimen sequenced in a study of high-grade serous ovarian cancer treatment subgroups. Assay used: immunoSEQ multiplex PCR; TCRdb lists only in-frame clones, some missing. The data show roughly 15,000 clones, roughly nine tenths seen once. Tumor samples were taken before definitive surgery or chemotherapy. Sequencing input: tumor tissue. All receptors come from a human donor with high-grade serous ovarian cancer.

This clone appeared a few times. This sequence joins TRBV29-1 and TRBJ2-7, with 9 bases aligning to TRBD1. The CDR3 runs 15 residues. After removal of 5 bases from V and 1 base from J, the junction contained 9 bases not matched to a gene. Germline-derived CDR1 and CDR2 are SQVTM and ANQGSEA. The CDR3 loop reads CSVSEGTGRSYEQYF. CDR3 in DNA: TGCAGCGTTTCCGAGGGGACAGGGAGGTCCTACGAGCAGTACTTC.

J is TRBJ2-3 and V is TRBV30; TRBD1 agrees at 9 bases. Germline-derived CDR1 and CDR2 are GTSNPN and SVGIG (reference sequence). V shed 0 bases, J shed 3 bases, and the junction held 4 bases outside the gene matches. This CDR3 has 15 residues. The CDR3 here is CAWSVYRGRTDTQYF. The CDR3 DNA reads TGTGCCTGGAGTGTATACAGGGGGCGTACAGATACGCAGTATTTT.

This chain uses TRBV28 with TRBJ1-1; D is uncertain. Germline CDR1 reads MDHEN; CDR2 reads SYDVKM. Deletions cut 7 bases from V and 5 bases from J, with 17 bases between. The CDR3 has 14 amino acids. The CDR3 reads CASNLRFSGTEAFF. The CDR3 coding sequence is TGTGCCAGCAACCTAAGGTTTAGCGGAACTGAAGCTTTCTTT.

The gene calls are TRBV6-6 and TRBJ1-6; possibly TRBD1 for D (6 bases). The CDR3 is 15 residues long. Trimming left V 6 bases short and J 13 bases short, with 22 bases between. Germline CDR1 MNHNY, CDR2 SVGAGI (reference sequence). The CDR3 is CASRTNDRLGAPLHF. Here the CDR3 DNA reads TGTGCCAGCAGAACTAACGACAGGCTCGGAGCGCCCCTCCACTTT.

The chain is built from TRBV6-6 and TRBJ2-7, with unresolved D. Germline loops: CDR1 MNHNY, CDR2 SVGAGI (reference sequence). The CDR3 runs to 14 residues. The V end was cut by 0 bases, the J end by 4 bases, with 10 bases between. The CDR3 is CASSYSTQLYEQYF. CDR3 in DNA: TGTGCCAGCAGTTACTCTACGCAATTATACGAGCAGTACTTC.

CDR3 in DNA: TGTGCCACCAGCGAGGGCGCGGGGGGCAGCGGGGAGCTGTTTTTT. This gives the protein CATSEGAGGSGELFF. This sequence joins TRBV15 and TRBJ2-2, with 8 positions matching TRBD2. The CDR3 totals 15 residues. V lost 5 bases to trimming and J lost 7 bases; unmatched junction nucleotides: 9. Per the germline V gene, CDR1 is LNHNV and CDR2 is YYDKDF (reference sequence).

This clone came up once. The chain couples TRBV7-2 to TRBJ2-3; D is ambiguous. The CDR3 has 14 residues. V was pared by 1 base and J by 0 bases, with 5 bases between. CDR1 is SGHTA and CDR2 is FQGNSA in the germline V gene. Here the CDR3 DNA reads TGTGCCAGCAGCTTAGACCACAGCACAGATACGCAGTATTTT. Translated, it gives CASSLDHSTDTQYF.

This sequence joins TRBV6-1 and TRBJ2-1; 14 bases are a match to TRBD2. Trimming took 0 bases from V and 12 from J; bases not matched to a gene: 1. The CDR3 loop spans 14 amino acids. CDR1 MNHNS and CDR2 SASEGT come from the germline V gene. The CDR3 reads CASSEAGLAGGQFF. For the CDR3, the DNA is TGTGCCAGCAGTGAAGCCGGACTAGCGGGGGGGCAGTTCTTC.

This clone was seen a single time. The chain employs TRBV5-6 and TRBJ2-3; 7 bases line up with TRBD1. The V segment lost 2 bases and the J segment 1 base; nucleotides outside the gene matches: 4. This CDR3 has 15 amino acids. Per the germline V gene, CDR1 is SGHDT and CDR2 is YYEEEE. Here the CDR3 reads CASSFDRVGTDTQYF. The CDR3 nucleotides read TGTGCCAGCAGCTTTGACAGGGTGGGCACAGATACGCAGTATTTT.

The chain joins TRBV2 to TRBJ1-4; possible D gene TRBD1, 5 bases. Germline values: CDR1 SNHLY, CDR2 FYNNEI. Trimming pared 6 bases from V and 0 bases from J, leaving 23 bases between. There are 19 residues in the CDR3. The CDR3 sequence: CASSDDGAPSEATNEKLFF. The CDR3 nucleotides read TGTGCCAGCAGCGACGATGGGGCCCCGAGTGAAGCAACTAATGAAAAACTGTTTTTT.

The chain is built from TRBV4-1 and TRBJ1-1; TRBD1 matches at 7 bases. Germline CDR1 reads MGHRA; CDR2 reads YSYEKL. This CDR3 comprises 13 residues. Trimming removed 5 bases from V and 4 bases from J; junction bases left unmatched: 4. CDR3 coding DNA: TGCGCCAGCAGCAACAGGGGATTCACTGAAGCTTTCTTT. Translating gives CASSNRGFTEAFF.

The rearrangement joins TRBV6-1 to TRBJ1-5; D call uncertain. There are 16 residues in the CDR3. With 2 bases removed from V and 0 bases from J, the gap between germline ends came to 11 bases. Per germline, CDR1 MNHNS and CDR2 SASEGT. CDR3 amino acids: CASSEFYNPSNQPQHF. For the CDR3, the DNA is TGTGCCAGCAGTGAATTCTACAACCCTAGCAATCAGCCCCAGCATTTT.

The V gene is TRBV9, the J gene TRBJ1-5, with D unresolved. This CDR3 is built from 20 residues. V dropped 4 bases and J dropped 4 bases, with 30 bases sitting between them. In germline, CDR1 is SGDLS, CDR2 YYNGEE. As DNA, the CDR3 is TGTGCCAGCAGCTCCCGCGGCTTAGGCTTGTTTGGACTTCAAAATCAGCCCCAGCATTTT. Translating it yields CASSSRGLGLFGLQNQPQHF.

The CDR3 DNA follows: TGTGCCAGCAGTGTGGGGGGGCCAGATACGCAGTATTTT. Protein product: CASSVGGPDTQYF. V usage is TRBV7-9 and J usage is TRBJ2-3; D possibly corresponds to TRBD2 (7 bases). The germline V gene encodes CDR1 SEHNR and CDR2 FQNEAQ (reference sequence). This CDR3 comprises 13 residues. The V end was cut by 6 bases, the J end by 4 bases, with 11 bases between. Combining the CDR3 with reference TRBV7-9 and TRBJ2-3 gives the whole variable domain DTGVSQNPRHKITKRGQNVTFRCDPISEHNRLYWYRQTLGQGPEFLTYFQNEAQLEKSRLLSDRFSAERPKGSFSTLEIQRTEQGDSAMYLCASSVGGPDTQYFGPGTRLTVL.

The V call is TRBV19, the J call TRBJ2-7; TRBD1 aligns across 8 bases. V was clipped by 6 bases and J by 0 bases; unmatched bases: 4. Germline V gene sequence: CDR1 LNHDA, CDR2 SQIVND (reference sequence). This CDR3 comprises 14 residues. CDR3 loop: CASSDRGLSYEQYF. As DNA, the CDR3 is TGTGCCAGTAGCGACAGGGGACTCTCCTACGAGCAGTACTTC.

DNA of the CDR3: TGTGCCAGTAGTATAGGGGGGCTTGGCTACACCTTC. Its protein is CASSIGGLGYTF. The genes are TRBV19 and TRBJ1-2; D is perhaps TRBD1 (6 bases). This CDR3 is 12 amino acids long. Per the germline V gene, CDR1 is LNHDA and CDR2 is SQIVND (reference sequence). The V end lost 1 base, the J end lost 7 bases, and 7 bases lay between the germline ends.

This chain joins TRBV27 and TRBJ2-3; possibly TRBD1 or TRBD2 for D (6 bases each). This CDR3 is built from 18 residues. V was cut by 7 bases and J by 2 bases, with 25 bases left in between. The germline CDR1 and CDR2 sequences are MNHEY and SMNVEV (reference sequence). The CDR3 protein is CASTRRGETVLPTDTQYF. In DNA, the CDR3 is TGTGCCAGCACCAGAAGGGGGGAGACAGTACTTCCCACAGATACGCAGTATTTT.

The V call is TRBV29-1, the J call TRBJ2-3, with D possibly TRBD1 on 6 matching bases. This CDR3 has 13 amino acids. CDR1 and CDR2 (germline): SQVTM, ANQGSEA. Trimming removed 3 bases at V and 2 bases at J, with 9 bases between. In nucleotides, the CDR3 is TGCAGCGTTGACAGGGGCAACACAGATACGCAGTATTTT. Translating gives CSVDRGNTDTQYF.

V is TRBV5-6 and J is TRBJ2-1, with 9 bases aligning to TRBD1. The trim removed 3 bases at V and 6 bases at J, leaving 4 bases unmatched. There are 14 residues in the CDR3. Germline V gene data show CDR1 as SGHDT and CDR2 as YYEEEE. In DNA, the CDR3 is TGTGCCAGCAGCTCTACAGGGGGCTTCAATGAGCAGTTCTTC. Protein: CASSSTGGFNEQFF.

This sequence joins TRBV6-1 and TRBJ2-1, with 9 bases matching TRBD2. Unmatched junction bases numbered 1, after V lost 0 bases and J lost 4 bases. Per germline, CDR1 MNHNS and CDR2 SASEGT. This CDR3 comprises 15 residues. This CDR3 reads CASSEAAGGYNEQFF. CDR3 bases: TGTGCCAGCAGTGAAGCAGCGGGGGGTTACAATGAGCAGTTCTTC.

J is TRBJ1-4 and V is TRBV5-1, with D maybe TRBD1 (6 bases). The CDR3 length is 16 residues. Germline V gene sequence: CDR1 SGHRS, CDR2 YFSETQ. Trimming took off 1 base at V and 1 base at J, with 11 bases between the two ends. The CDR3 loop reads CASSLNRVGTNEKLFF. The CDR3 DNA is TGCGCCAGCAGCTTGAACAGGGTCGGAACTAATGAAAAACTGTTTTTT.

The rearrangement joins TRBV5-8 to TRBJ2-2; the D is unclear. Trimming took 0 bases from V and 7 from J, leaving 4 bases between them. The CDR3 sequence is 12 residues long. Germline loops: CDR1 SGHTS, CDR2 YDEGEE. CDR3 nucleotides: TGTGCCAGCAGCTTGGTTTTCGGGGAGCTGTTTTTT. This encodes CASSLVFGELFF.

The chain links TRBV28 to TRBJ1-2; D unclear. CDR1 and CDR2 from the germline V gene are MDHEN and SYDVKM. The CDR3 extends over 12 amino acids. V lost 1 base, J lost 5 bases, and 5 bases lay in between. The CDR3 spells CASSLSLYGYTF. The CDR3 DNA reads as TGTGCCAGCAGTTTATCTCTGTATGGCTACACCTTC.

The V call is TRBV2, the J call TRBJ1-1; 7 bases align to TRBD1. The length of the CDR3 is 13 residues. Unmatched junction bases numbered 9, after V lost 8 bases and J lost 6 bases. CDR1 and CDR2 from the germline V gene are SNHLY and FYNNEI. The CDR3 DNA reads as TGTGCCAGCGGTACAGGGGAAGCTCCTGAAGCTTTCTTT. This sequence encodes CASGTGEAPEAFF. The variable domain in full, with the rest retrieved from reference TRBV2 and TRBJ1-1, is EPEVTQTPSHQVTQMGQEVILRCVPISNHLYFYWYRQILGQKVEFLVSFYNNEISEKSEIFDDQFSVERPDGSNFTLKIRSTKLEDSAMYFCASGTGEAPEAFFGQGTRLTVV.